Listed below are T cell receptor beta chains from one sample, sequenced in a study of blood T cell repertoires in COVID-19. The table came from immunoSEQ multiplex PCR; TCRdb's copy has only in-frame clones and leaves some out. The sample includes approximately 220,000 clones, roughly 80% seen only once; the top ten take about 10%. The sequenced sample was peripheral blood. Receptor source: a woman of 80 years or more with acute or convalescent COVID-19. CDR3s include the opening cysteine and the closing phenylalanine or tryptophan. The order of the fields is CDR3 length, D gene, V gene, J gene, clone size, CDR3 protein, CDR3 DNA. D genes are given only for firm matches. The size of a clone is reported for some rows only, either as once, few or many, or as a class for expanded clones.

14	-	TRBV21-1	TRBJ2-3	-	CASSPTRKADTQYF	TGTGCCAGCAGCCCAACGAGGAAGGCAGATACGCAGTATTTT
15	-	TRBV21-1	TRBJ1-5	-	CASSNREGVDQPQHF	TGTGCCAGCAGCAATAGGGAGGGGGTGGATCAGCCCCAGCATTTT
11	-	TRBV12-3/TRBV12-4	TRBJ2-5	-	CASSSGETQYF	TGTGCCAGCAGCTCAGGAGAGACCCAGTACTTC
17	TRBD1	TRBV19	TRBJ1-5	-	CASGKGQGENSNQPQHF	TGTGCCAGTGGTAAGGGACAGGGAGAAAACAGCAATCAGCCCCAGCATTTT
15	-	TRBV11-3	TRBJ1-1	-	CASSLGQAGNTEAFF	TGTGCCAGCAGCTTAGGACAGGCGGGGAACACTGAAGCTTTCTTT
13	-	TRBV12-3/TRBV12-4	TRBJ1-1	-	CASGHTDSTEAFF	TGTGCCAGCGGCCATACAGATAGCACTGAAGCTTTCTTT
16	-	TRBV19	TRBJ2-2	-	CASSTRVAANTGELFF	TGTGCCAGTAGTACCAGGGTAGCCGCGAACACCGGGGAGCTGTTTTTT
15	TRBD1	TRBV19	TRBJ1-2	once	CASSIGTGSFYGYTF	TGTGCCAGTAGTATAGGGACAGGGTCCTTCTATGGCTACACCTTC
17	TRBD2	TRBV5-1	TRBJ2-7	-	CASSLGTAGAAGGEQYF	TGCGCCAGCAGCTTGGGAACAGCGGGAGCCGCCGGGGGCGAGCAGTACTTC
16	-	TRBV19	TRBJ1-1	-	CASSVRGRDQDTEAFF	TGTGCCAGTAGCGTCCGGGGGAGGGATCAGGACACTGAAGCTTTCTTT
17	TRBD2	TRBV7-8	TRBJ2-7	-	CASSFGLAGGRNYEQYF	TGTGCCAGCAGCTTCGGACTAGCGGGAGGACGGAACTACGAGCAGTACTTC
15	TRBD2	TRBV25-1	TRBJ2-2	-	CASAGAGGLGGELFF	TGTGCCAGCGCCGGAGCGGGAGGGCTGGGCGGGGAGCTGTTTTTT
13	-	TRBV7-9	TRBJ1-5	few	CASSLFMNQPQHF	TGTGCCAGCAGCTTATTCATGAATCAGCCCCAGCATTTT
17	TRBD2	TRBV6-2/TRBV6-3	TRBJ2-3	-	CASSLGLSGGTRNTQYF	TGTGCCAGCAGTCTTGGGCTCAGCGGGGGGACCCGGAATACGCAGTATTTT
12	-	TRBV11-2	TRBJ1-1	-	CASSLIPVEAFF	TGTGCCAGCAGCTTAATTCCGGTTGAAGCTTTCTTT
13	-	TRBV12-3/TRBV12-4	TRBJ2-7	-	CASSKDSTYEQYF	TGTGCCAGCAGCAAAGACAGTACCTACGAGCAGTACTTC
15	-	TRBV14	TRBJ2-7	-	CASSQGALAVYEQYF	TGTGCCAGCAGCCAGGGGGCCCTAGCGGTCTACGAGCAGTACTTC
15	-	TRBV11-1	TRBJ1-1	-	CASSGQGGLNTEAFF	TGTGCCAGCAGCGGTCAGGGAGGTTTGAACACTGAAGCTTTCTTT
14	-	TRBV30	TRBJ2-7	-	CAWSVSVQGHEQYF	TGTGCCTGGAGTGTCAGTGTACAGGGCCACGAGCAGTACTTC
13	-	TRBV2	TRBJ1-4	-	CASSPDRLEKLFF	TGTGCCAGCAGTCCAGACAGGCTGGAAAAACTGTTTTTT
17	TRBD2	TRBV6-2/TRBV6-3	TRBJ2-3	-	CASSYFTSGAHTDTQYF	TGTGCCAGCAGTTATTTTACTAGCGGGGCCCACACAGATACGCAGTATTTT
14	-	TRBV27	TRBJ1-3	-	CASSFGGTGNTIYF	TGTGCCAGCAGTTTCGGGGGTACTGGAAACACCATATATTTT
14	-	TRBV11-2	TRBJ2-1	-	CASSTSGSYNEQFF	TGTGCCAGCAGCACCAGCGGTTCCTACAATGAGCAGTTCTTC
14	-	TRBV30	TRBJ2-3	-	CALRRGEGTDTQYF	TGTGCCTTGAGACGGGGAGAGGGCACAGATACGCAGTATTTT
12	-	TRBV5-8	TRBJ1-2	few	CASSVDGPGYTF	TGTGCCAGCAGCGTGGACGGTCCTGGCTACACCTTC
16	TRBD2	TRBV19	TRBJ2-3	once	CASSVQTSGNTDTQYF	TGTGCCAGTAGTGTCCAGACTAGCGGGAACACAGATACGCAGTATTTT
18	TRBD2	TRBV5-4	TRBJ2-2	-	CASSLALLAGGLTGELFF	TGTGCCAGCAGCTTGGCCCTTCTAGCGGGAGGTCTCACCGGGGAGCTGTTTTTT
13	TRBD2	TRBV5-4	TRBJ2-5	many	CASTPAGGETQYF	TGTGCCAGCACCCCCGCGGGGGGAGAGACCCAGTACTTC
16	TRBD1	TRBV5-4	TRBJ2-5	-	CASSLDPGQGQETQYF	TGTGCCAGCAGCTTGGACCCGGGACAGGGGCAAGAGACCCAGTACTTC
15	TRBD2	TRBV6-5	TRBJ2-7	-	CASSPPQREFAEQYF	TGTGCCAGCAGTCCCCCCCAGCGGGAGTTTGCCGAGCAGTACTTC
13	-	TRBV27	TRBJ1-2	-	CASSLLSGNGYTF	TGTGCCAGCAGTTTATTATCGGGGAATGGCTACACCTTC
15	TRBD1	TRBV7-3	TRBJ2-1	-	CASSEAGTGVNEQFF	TGTGCCAGCAGCGAGGCCGGGACAGGGGTCAATGAGCAGTTCTTC
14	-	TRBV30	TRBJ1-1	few	CAWSQGSAGVLAFF	TGTGCCTGGAGTCAGGGTTCGGCAGGGGTATTGGCTTTCTTT
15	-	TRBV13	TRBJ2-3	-	CASSGKSGPTDTQYF	TGTGCCAGCAGCGGGAAGAGCGGTCCCACAGATACGCAGTATTTT
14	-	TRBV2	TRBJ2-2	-	CASSEARGAGELFF	TGTGCCAGCAGTGAAGCGCGGGGTGCCGGGGAGCTGTTTTTT
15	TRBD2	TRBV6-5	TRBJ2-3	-	CASSWQNLGGDTQYF	TGTGCCAGCAGCTGGCAGAACCTCGGGGGGGATACGCAGTATTTT
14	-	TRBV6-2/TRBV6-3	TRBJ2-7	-	CASSYGQGGYEQYF	TGTGCCAGCAGTTACGGGCAGGGTGGCTACGAGCAGTACTTC
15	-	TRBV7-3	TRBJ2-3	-	CASSLKGRDTDTQYF	TGTGCCAGCAGCTTAAAGGGCAGGGACACAGATACGCAGTATTTT
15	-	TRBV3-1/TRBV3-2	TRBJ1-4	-	CASSQVVSRAGKLFF	TGTGCCAGCAGCCAAGTCGTAAGCCGAGCAGGAAAACTGTTTTTT
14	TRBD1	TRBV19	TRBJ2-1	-	CASKGTGDYHEQFF	TGTGCCAGTAAGGGGACAGGAGACTACCATGAGCAGTTCTTC
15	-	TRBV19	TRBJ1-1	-	CASSIQGYGNTEAFF	TGTGCCAGTAGTATACAGGGATATGGAAACACTGAAGCTTTCTTT
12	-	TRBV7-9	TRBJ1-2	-	CASSLQNYGYTF	TGTGCCAGCAGTTTACAGAACTATGGCTACACCTTC
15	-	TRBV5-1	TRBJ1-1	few	CASSLAAGLNTEAFF	TGCGCCAGCAGCTTGGCAGCAGGGTTGAACACTGAAGCTTTCTTT
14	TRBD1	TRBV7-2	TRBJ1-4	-	CASSLNRGREKLFF	TGTGCCAGCAGTTTAAACAGGGGGCGTGAAAAACTGTTTTTT
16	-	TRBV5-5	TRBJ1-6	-	CASRRRGAGDNSPLHF	TGTGCCAGCAGACGGAGGGGAGCTGGGGATAATTCACCCCTCCACTTT
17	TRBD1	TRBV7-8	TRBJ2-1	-	CASSFPGQASSYNEQFF	TGTGCCAGCAGCTTTCCAGGACAGGCAAGCTCCTACAATGAGCAGTTCTTC
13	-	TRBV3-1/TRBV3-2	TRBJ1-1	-	CASSQARDTEAFF	TGTGCCAGCAGCCAGGCCAGGGACACTGAAGCTTTCTTT
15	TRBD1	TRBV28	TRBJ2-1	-	CASSLWQGAYNEQFF	TGTGCCAGCAGTTTATGGCAGGGGGCCTACAATGAGCAGTTCTTC
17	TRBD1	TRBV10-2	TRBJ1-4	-	CASTGWTGGRGDEKLFF	TGCGCCAGCACTGGGTGGACAGGGGGCCGAGGGGATGAAAAACTGTTTTTT
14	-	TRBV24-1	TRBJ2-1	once	CATSEGGQYNEQFF	TGTGCCACCAGTGAGGGGGGACAGTATAATGAGCAGTTCTTC
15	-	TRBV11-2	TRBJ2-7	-	CASSLEIAASWEQYF	TGTGCCAGCAGCTTAGAAATAGCGGCCTCCTGGGAGCAGTACTTC
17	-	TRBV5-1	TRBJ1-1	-	CASSLLWRGQGITEAFF	TGCGCCAGCAGCTTGTTGTGGCGCGGCCAGGGGATCACTGAAGCTTTCTTT
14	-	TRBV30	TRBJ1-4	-	CAWTGGGVNEKLFF	TGTGCCTGGACCGGTGGGGGGGTTAATGAAAAACTGTTTTTT